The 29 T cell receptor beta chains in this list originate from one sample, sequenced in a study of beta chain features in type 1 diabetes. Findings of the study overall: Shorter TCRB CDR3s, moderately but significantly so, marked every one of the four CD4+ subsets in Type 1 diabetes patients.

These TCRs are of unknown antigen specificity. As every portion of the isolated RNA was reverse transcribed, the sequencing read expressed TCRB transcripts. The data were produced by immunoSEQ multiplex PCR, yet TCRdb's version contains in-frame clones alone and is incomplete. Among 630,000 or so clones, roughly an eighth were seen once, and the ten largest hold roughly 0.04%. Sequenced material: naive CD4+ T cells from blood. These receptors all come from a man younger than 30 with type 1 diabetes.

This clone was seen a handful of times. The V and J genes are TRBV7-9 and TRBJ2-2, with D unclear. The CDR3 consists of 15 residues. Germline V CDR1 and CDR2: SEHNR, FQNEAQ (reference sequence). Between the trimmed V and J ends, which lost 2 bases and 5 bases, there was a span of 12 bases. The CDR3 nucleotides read TGTGCCAGCAGCTTACCGGCCGCCCCAACCGGGGAGCTGTTTTTT. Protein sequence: CASSLPAAPTGELFF.

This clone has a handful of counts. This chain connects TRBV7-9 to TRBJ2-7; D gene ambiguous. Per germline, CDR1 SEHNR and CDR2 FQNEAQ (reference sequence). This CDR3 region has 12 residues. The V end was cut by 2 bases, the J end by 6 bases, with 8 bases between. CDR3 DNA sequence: TGTGCCAGCAGCTTATTGCAGAGCGAGCAGTACTTC. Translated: CASSLLQSEQYF. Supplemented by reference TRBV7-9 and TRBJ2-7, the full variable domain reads DTGVSQNPRHKITKRGQNVTFRCDPISEHNRLYWYRQTLGQGPEFLTYFQNEAQLEKSRLLSDRFSAERPKGSFSTLEIQRTEQGDSAMYLCASSLLQSEQYFGPGTRLTVT.

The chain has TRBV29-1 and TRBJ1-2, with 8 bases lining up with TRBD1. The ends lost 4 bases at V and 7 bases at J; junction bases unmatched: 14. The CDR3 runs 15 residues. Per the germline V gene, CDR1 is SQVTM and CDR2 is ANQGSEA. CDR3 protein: CSVVQAQGVAGGYTF. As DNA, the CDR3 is TGCAGCGTTGTTCAGGCACAGGGGGTAGCTGGTGGCTACACCTTC.

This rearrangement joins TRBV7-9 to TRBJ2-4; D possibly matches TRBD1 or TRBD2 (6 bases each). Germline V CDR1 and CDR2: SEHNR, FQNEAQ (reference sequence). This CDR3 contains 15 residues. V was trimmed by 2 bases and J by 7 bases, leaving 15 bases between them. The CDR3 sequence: CASSLKGGVENIQYF. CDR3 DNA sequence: TGTGCCAGCAGCTTAAAGGGGGGAGTAGAGAACATTCAGTACTTC.

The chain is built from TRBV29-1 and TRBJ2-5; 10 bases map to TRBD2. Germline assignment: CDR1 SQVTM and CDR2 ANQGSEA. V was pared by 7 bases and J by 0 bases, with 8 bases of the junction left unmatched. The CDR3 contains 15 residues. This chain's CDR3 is CSGGGSGGYQETQYF. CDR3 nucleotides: TGCAGCGGAGGCGGTAGCGGGGGGTACCAAGAGACCCAGTACTTC.

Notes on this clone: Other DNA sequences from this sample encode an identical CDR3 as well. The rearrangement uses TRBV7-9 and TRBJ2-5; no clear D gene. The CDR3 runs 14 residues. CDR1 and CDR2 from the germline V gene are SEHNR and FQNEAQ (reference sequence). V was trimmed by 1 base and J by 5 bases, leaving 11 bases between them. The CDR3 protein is CASSLGAARETQYF. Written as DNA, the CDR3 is TGTGCCAGCAGCTTAGGAGCTGCACGGGAGACCCAGTACTTC.

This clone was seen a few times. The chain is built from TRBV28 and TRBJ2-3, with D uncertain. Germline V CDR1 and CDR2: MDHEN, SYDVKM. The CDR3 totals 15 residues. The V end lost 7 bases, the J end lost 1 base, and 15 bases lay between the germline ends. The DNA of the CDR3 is TGTGCCAGCACCCTCCGGGTCCCCGGCACAGATACGCAGTATTTT. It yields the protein CASTLRVPGTDTQYF.

The CDR3 sequence: CASRTSGGEKLFF. The DNA of the CDR3 is TGTGCCAGCAGAACCTCAGGGGGAGAAAAACTGTTTTTT. The chain is built from TRBV6-6 and TRBJ1-4, with 7 bases identical to TRBD1. This CDR3 comprises 13 residues. Germline-derived CDR1 and CDR2 are MNHNY and SVGAGI (reference sequence). Unmatched junction bases numbered 6, after V lost 6 bases and J lost 8 bases.

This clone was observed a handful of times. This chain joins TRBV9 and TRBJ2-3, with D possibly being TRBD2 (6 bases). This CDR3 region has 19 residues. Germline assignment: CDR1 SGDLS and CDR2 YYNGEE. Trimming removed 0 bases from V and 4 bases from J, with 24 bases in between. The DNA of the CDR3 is TGTGCCAGCAGCGTAGCAGCCCCGGGGGAGCACGTGAGGTCAGATACGCAGTATTTT. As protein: CASSVAAPGEHVRSDTQYF.

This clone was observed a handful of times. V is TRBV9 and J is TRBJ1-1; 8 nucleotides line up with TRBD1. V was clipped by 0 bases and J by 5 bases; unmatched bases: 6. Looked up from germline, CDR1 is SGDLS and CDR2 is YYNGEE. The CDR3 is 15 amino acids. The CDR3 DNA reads TGTGCCAGCAGCGTAGGGACAGGGAGCCCGACTGAAGCTTTCTTT. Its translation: CASSVGTGSPTEAFF.

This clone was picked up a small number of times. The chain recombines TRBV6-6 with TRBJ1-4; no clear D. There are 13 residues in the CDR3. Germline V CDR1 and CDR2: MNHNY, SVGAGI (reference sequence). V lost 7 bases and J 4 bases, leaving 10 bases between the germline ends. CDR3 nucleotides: TGTGCCAGCACAATCGTTCGTAATGAAAAACTGTTTTTT. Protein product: CASTIVRNEKLFF.

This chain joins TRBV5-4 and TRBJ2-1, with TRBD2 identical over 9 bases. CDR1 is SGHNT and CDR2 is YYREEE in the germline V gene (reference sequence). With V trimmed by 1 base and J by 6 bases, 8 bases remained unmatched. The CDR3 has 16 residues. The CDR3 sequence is CASSLPLAGYRNEQFF. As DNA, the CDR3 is TGTGCCAGCAGCTTGCCCCTAGCGGGATATCGCAATGAGCAGTTCTTC.

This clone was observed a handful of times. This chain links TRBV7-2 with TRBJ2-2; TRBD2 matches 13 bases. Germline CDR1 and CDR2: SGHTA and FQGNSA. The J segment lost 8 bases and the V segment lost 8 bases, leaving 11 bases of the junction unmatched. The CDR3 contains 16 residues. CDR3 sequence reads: CASYSSGTSGKGELFF. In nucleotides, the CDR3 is TGTGCCAGCTACTCTTCCGGGACTAGCGGGAAAGGGGAGCTGTTTTTT.

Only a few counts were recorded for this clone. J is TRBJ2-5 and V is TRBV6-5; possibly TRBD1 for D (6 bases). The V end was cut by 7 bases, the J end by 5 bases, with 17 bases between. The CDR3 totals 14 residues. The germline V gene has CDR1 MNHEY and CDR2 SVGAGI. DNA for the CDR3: TGTGCCAGCACCCCCCAGGGGTCTCGTGAGACCCAGTACTTC. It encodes CASTPQGSRETQYF.

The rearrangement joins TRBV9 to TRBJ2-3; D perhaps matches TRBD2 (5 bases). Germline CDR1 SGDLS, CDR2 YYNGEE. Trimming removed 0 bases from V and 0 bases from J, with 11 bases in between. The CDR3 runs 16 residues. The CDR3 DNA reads TGTGCCAGCAGCGTAGCTTCTAGCAGTAGCACAGATACGCAGTATTTT. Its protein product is CASSVASSSSTDTQYF.

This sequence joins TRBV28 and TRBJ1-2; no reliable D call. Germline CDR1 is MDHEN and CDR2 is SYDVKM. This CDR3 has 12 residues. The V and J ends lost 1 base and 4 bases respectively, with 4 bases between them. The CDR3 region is CASSLSAYGYTF. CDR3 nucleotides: TGTGCCAGCAGTTTATCAGCCTATGGCTACACCTTC.

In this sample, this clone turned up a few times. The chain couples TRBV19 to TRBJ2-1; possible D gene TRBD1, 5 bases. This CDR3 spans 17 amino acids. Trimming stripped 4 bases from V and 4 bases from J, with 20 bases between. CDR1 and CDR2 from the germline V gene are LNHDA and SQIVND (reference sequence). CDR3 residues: CASSTLTVPTRYNEQFF. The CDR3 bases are TGTGCCAGTAGTACGCTGACAGTTCCCACCCGGTACAATGAGCAGTTCTTC. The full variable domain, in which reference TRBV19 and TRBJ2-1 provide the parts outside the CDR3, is DGGITQSPKYLFRKEGQNVTLSCEQNLNHDAMYWYRQDPGQGLRLIYYSQIVNDFQKGDIAEGYSVSREKKESFPLTVTSAQKNPTAFYLCASSTLTVPTRYNEQFFGPGTRLTVL.

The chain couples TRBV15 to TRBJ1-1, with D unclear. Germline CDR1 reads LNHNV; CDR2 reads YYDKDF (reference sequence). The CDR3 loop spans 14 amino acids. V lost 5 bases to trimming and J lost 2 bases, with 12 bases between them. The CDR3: CATSSPRENTEAFF. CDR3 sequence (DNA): TGTGCCACCAGCTCACCTCGGGAAAACACTGAAGCTTTCTTT.

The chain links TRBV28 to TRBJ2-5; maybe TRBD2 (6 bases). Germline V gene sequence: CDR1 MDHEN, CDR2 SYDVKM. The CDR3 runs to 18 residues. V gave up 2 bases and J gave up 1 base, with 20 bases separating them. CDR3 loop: CASSLPPGRRGVQETQYF. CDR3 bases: TGTGCCAGCAGTTTACCCCCAGGTCGGAGGGGTGTCCAAGAGACCCAGTACTTC.

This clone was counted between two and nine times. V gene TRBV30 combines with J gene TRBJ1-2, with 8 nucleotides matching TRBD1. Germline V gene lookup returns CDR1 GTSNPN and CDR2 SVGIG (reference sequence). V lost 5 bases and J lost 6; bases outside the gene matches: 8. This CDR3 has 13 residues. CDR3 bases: TGTGCCTGGGACAGGGGTTTTTTTGATGGCTACACCTTC. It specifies CAWDRGFFDGYTF.

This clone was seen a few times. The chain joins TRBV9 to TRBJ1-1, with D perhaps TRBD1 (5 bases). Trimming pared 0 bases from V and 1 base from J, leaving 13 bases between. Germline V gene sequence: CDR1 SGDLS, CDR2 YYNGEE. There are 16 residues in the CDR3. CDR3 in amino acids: CASSVATGTWNTEAFF. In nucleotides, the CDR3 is TGTGCCAGCAGCGTAGCTACGGGGACTTGGAACACTGAAGCTTTCTTT.

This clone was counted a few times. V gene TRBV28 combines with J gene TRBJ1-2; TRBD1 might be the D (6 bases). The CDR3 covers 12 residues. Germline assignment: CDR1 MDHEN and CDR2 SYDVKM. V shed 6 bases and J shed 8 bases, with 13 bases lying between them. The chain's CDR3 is CASSLRTAGYTF. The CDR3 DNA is TGTGCCAGCAGCTTACGGACAGCCGGCTACACCTTC.

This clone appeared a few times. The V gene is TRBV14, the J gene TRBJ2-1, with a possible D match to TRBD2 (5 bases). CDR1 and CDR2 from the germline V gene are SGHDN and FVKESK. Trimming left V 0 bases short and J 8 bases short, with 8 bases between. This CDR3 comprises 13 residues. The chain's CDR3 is CASSQELVDEQFF. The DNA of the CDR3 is TGTGCCAGCAGCCAAGAACTAGTTGATGAGCAGTTCTTC.

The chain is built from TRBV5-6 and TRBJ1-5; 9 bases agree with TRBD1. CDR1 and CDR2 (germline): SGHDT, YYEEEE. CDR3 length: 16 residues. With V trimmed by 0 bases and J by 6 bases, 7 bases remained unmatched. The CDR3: CASSLGGQGHGQPQHF. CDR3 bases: TGTGCCAGCAGCTTGGGTGGACAGGGGCATGGTCAGCCCCAGCATTTT.

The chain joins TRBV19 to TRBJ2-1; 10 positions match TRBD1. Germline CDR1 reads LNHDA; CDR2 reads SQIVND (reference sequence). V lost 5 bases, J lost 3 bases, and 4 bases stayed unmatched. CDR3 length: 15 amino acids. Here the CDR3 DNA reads TGTGCCAGTAGTCTCGGACAGGGGGTCTACAATGAGCAGTTCTTC. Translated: CASSLGQGVYNEQFF.

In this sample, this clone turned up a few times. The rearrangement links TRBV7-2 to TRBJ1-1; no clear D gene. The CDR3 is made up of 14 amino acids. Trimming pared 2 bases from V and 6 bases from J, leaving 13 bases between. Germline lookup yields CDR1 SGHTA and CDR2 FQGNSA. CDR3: CASSLIGVGAEAFF. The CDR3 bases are TGTGCCAGCAGCTTAATCGGGGTTGGGGCTGAAGCTTTCTTT. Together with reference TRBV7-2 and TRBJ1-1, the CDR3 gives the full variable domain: GAGVSQSPSNKVTEKGKDVELRCDPISGHTALYWYRQSLGQGLEFLIYFQGNSAPDKSGLPSDRFSAERTGGSVSTLTIQRTQQEDSAVYLCASSLIGVGAEAFFGQGTRLTVV.

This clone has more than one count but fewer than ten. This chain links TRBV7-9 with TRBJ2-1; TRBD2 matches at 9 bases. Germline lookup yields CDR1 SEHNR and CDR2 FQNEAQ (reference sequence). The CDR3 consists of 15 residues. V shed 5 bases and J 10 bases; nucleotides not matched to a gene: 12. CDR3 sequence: CASSVSGTSFREQFF. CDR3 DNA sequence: TGTGCCAGCAGCGTCTCCGGGACTAGCTTTCGGGAGCAGTTCTTC.

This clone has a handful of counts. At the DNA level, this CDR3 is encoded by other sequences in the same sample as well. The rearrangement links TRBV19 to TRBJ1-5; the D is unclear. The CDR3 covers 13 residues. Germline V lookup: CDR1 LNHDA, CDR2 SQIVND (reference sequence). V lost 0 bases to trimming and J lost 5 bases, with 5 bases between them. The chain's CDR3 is CASSIDRDQPQHF. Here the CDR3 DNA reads TGTGCCAGTAGTATAGATCGTGATCAGCCCCAGCATTTT.

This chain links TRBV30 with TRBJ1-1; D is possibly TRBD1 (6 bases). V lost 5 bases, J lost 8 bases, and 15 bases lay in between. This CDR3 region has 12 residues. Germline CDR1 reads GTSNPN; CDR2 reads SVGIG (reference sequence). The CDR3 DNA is TGTGCCTGGGACCGGACAGAGGGAGAAGCTTTCTTT. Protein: CAWDRTEGEAFF.